This T cell receptor beta chain was sequenced during a study of identical twins. Study-level findings and limits: Diverse VJ usage suggested most zero-insertion clonotypes were not invariant T cells. Low generation-probability sequences were in excess among twin-shared out-of-frame alpha sequences.

As to this clonotype: No antigen is known for it.

MiXCR, applied by TCRdb to the 5' RACE reads, yields one record per CDR3 protein. The sample consists of 200,000 to 300,000 distinct CDR3 sequences, roughly a tenth of them appearing once. Germline V gene lookup returns CDR1 LGHNA and CDR2 YNFKEQ. This CDR3 is 17 amino acids long. Trimming took 3 bases from V and 7 from J; bases not matched to a gene: 9. The rearrangement joins TRBV4-2 to TRBJ2-1; 13 nucleotides match TRBD2. This clonotype originated in a man aged 50 or older in good health. Sequencing was done on a sample of memory T cells sorted from blood. The CDR3 region is CASSQGLLAGGGNEQFF. The CDR3 nucleotides are TGTGCCAGCAGCCAGGGTCTACTAGCGGGAGGGGGAAATGAGCAGTTCTTC.